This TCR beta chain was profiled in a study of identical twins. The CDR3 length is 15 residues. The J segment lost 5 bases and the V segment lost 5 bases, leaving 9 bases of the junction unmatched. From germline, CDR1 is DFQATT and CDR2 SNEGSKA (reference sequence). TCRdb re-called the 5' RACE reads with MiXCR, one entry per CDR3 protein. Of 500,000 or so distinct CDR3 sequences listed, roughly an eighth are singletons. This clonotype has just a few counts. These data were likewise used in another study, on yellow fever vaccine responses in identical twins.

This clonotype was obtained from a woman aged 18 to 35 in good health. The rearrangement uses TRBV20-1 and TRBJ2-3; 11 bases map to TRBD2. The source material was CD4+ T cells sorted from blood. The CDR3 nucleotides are TGCAGTGCTCCTCTAGCGGGGGGACGGAAAGATACGCAGTATTTT. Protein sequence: CSAPLAGGRKDTQYF.